The rows below give T cell receptor beta chains drawn from one sample of a study of identical twins. In TCRdb, the 5' RACE reads were re-called with MiXCR into one record per CDR3 protein. The sample includes about 570,000 distinct CDR3 sequences, over 8.5% seen only once; the top ten take 2.5% to 3%. The same data also went into a second study, on yellow fever vaccine responses in identical twins.

Sequenced sample: PBMCs. Receptors originate from a woman in her late teens or twenties in good health. CDR3s include the opening cysteine and the closing phenylalanine or tryptophan. Each record gives: D gene, V gene, J gene, clone size, CDR3 DNA, CDR3 protein. The D gene is left open where the match is weak. The size entry is marked missing in some rows and otherwise reads once, few, many or a size class.

TRBD1,TRBV7-6,TRBJ2-3,many,TGTGCCAGCAGCTTATACACAGGGGCAGATACGCAGTATTTT,CASSLYTGADTQYF
-,TRBV28,TRBJ2-7,many,TGTGCCAGCAGACCGACTAGATCATACGAGCAGTACTTC,CASRPTRSYEQYF
-,TRBV6-1,TRBJ2-1,-,TGTGCCAGCAGTGACTGTGTACTTACCCAGTTCTTC,CASSDCVLTQFF
-,TRBV6-5,TRBJ1-5,many,TGTGCCAGCAGTTCCGACAGAATGACGAATCAGCCCCAGCATTTT,CASSSDRMTNQPQHF
TRBD1,TRBV7-9,TRBJ2-7,many,TGTGCCAGCAGCCGCGGACAGGTGGGGTTCGAGCAGTACTTC,CASSRGQVGFEQYF
-,TRBV10-2,TRBJ2-1,few,TGCGCCAGCAGTTTTGGATCCGAGCAGTTCTTC,CASSFGSEQFF
-,TRBV2,TRBJ1-5,-,TGTGCCAGCACCATGACAGATAGCAATCAGCCCCAGCATTTT,CASTMTDSNQPQHF
-,TRBV28,TRBJ2-7,many,TGTGCCAGCAGTCCCCGGGGCCCTTACGAGCAGTACTTC,CASSPRGPYEQYF
-,TRBV20-1,TRBJ2-5,few,TGCAGTGTCCTAGACGGGGAGACCCAGTACTTC,CSVLDGETQYF
-,TRBV7-6,TRBJ2-3,few,TGTGCCAGCAGCTTATATACGGGAGATCAAGATACGCAGTATTTT,CASSLYTGDQDTQYF
TRBD2,TRBV3-1,TRBJ2-2,many,TGTGCCAGCAGTATCGGACTAGCGGGAGTCTCCGGGGAGCTGTTTTTT,CASSIGLAGVSGELFF
-,TRBV11-1,TRBJ2-7,few,TGTGCCAGCAGCGGTAGGGAATCGGTCGATCAAGTAATCAGCTCCTACGAGCAGTACTTC,CASSGRESVDQVISSYEQYF
-,TRBV11-2,TRBJ2-1,-,TGTGCCAGCAGCTTAGTTCTTGGGGGGATCAATGAGCAGTTCTTC,CASSLVLGGINEQFF
-,TRBV18,TRBJ2-7,-,TGTGCCAGCTCACCCATTGGGACGGCTATGGGGGTCTCCTACGAGCAGTACTTC,CASSPIGTAMGVSYEQYF
-,TRBV10-3,TRBJ2-1,few,TGTGCCATCAATGGGGACGGGAGCTCCTACAATGAGCAGTTCTTC,CAINGDGSSYNEQFF
TRBD1,TRBV11-1,TRBJ1-3,many,TGTGCCAGCAGCTTAGCGCGTGGAGGGGGCGCTACCGGAAACACCATATATTTT,CASSLARGGGATGNTIYF
-,TRBV3-1,TRBJ2-5,-,TGTGCCAGCAGTCCAAGTTTCGAGACCCAGTACTTC,CASSPSFETQYF
TRBD2,TRBV5-1,TRBJ2-7,few,TGCGCCAGCGGAGAGCCGGGACTACACTACGAGCAGTACTTC,CASGEPGLHYEQYF
TRBD2,TRBV10-3,TRBJ2-3,many,TGTGCCATCAGTGACCCGGGACTAGCGGGGGGGCCTGAACTCACAGATACGCAGTATTTT,CAISDPGLAGGPELTDTQYF
-,TRBV28,TRBJ2-7,few,TGTGCCAGCAGTTTTACCGGATCCCACTACGAGCAGTACTTC,CASSFTGSHYEQYF
-,TRBV6-1,TRBJ2-7,-,TGTGCCAGCAGTAAGGGGTCGCGGAGCTCCTACGAGCAGTACTTC,CASSKGSRSSYEQYF
-,TRBV5-1,TRBJ2-3,few,TGCGCCAGCAGCTTGGTCAGGGAAAGCACAGATACGCAGTATTTT,CASSLVRESTDTQYF
-,TRBV29-1,TRBJ2-7,-,TGCAGCGTTGAGGTCGACAGTAGCTACGAGCAGTACTTC,CSVEVDSSYEQYF
-,TRBV6-6,TRBJ2-4,many,TGTGCCACCCGCCGGCCCAAAAACATTCAGTACTTC,CATRRPKNIQYF
TRBD2,TRBV15,TRBJ2-5,few,TGTGCCACCAGCAGAGATCTATCGAGCGGGGGGCTCGCCCAGTACTTC,CATSRDLSSGGLAQYF